In this sample, the clone carrying this T cell receptor beta chain turned up once. This PCR relied on a set of 60 Vbeta primers and 13 Jbeta primers. Clones were read by immunoSEQ multiplex PCR, and TCRdb kept only the in-frame ones, dropping some. The table includes some 110,000 clones, over 60% detected once. The entry originates in a study of cytomegalovirus exposure and HLA in healthy donors. CDR1 is MGHRA and CDR2 is YSYEKL in the germline V gene. The CDR3 contains 15 residues. V was clipped by 3 bases and J by 4 bases, with 13 bases between them. This TCR was recovered from a woman between 40 and 55 years old in good health and CMV-seropositive. Sequences were obtained from PBMCs. V is TRBV4-1 and J is TRBJ1-3; TRBD1 might be the D (6 bases). CDR3 DNA: TGCGCCAGCAGCCAGAGGGAACAGGGCGGAAACACCATATATTTT. Translated, it gives CASSQREQGGNTIYF.